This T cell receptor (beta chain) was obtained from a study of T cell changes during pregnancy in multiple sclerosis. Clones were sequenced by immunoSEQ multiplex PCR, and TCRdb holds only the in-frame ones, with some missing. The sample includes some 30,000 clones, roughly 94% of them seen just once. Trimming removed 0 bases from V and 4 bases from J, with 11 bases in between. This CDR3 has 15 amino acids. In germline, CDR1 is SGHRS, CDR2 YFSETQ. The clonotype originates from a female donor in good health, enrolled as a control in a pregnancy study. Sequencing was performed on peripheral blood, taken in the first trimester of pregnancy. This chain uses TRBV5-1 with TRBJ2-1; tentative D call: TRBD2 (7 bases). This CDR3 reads CASSLARGAYNEQFF. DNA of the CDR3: TGCGCCAGCAGCTTGGCTCGGGGGGCATACAATGAGCAGTTCTTC.